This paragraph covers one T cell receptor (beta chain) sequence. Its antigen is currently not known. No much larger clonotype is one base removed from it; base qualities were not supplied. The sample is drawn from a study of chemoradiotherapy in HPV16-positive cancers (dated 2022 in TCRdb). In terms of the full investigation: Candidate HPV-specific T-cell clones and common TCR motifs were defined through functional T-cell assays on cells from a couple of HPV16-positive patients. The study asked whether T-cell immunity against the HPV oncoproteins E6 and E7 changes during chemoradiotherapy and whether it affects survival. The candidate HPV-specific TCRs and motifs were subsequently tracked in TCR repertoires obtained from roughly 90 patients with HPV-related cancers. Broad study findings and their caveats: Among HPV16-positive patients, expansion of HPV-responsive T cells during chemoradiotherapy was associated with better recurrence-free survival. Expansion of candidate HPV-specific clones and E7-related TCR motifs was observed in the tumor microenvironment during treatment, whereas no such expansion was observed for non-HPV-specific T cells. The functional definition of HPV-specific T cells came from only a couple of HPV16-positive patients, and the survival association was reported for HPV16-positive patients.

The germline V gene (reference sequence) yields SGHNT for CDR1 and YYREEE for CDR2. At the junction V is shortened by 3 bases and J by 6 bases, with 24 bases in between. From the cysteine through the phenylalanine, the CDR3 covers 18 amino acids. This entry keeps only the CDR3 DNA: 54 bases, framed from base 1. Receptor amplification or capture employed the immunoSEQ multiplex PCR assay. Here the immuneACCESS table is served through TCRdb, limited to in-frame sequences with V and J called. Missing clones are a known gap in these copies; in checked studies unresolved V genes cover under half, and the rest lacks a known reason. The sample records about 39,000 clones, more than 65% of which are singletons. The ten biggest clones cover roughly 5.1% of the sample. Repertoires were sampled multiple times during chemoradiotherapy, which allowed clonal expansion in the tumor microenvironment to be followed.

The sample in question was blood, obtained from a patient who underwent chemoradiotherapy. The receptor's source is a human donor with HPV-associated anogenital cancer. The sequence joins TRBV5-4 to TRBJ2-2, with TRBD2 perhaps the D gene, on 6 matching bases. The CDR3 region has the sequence CASSYAPTQGGVAGELFF. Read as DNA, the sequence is TGTGCCAGCAGCTACGCCCCCACCCAGGGCGGGGTGGCCGGGGAGCTGTTTTTT. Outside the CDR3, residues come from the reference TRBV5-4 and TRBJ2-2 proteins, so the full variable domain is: ETGVTQSPTHLIKTRGQQVTLRCSSQSGHNTVSWYQQALGQGPQFIFQYYREEENGRGNFPPRFSGLQFPNYSSELNVNALELDDSALYLCASSYAPTQGGVAGELFFGEGSRLTVL.